A selection of T cell receptor beta chains follows, all from one sample in a study of blood T cell repertoires in COVID-19. This table comes from immunoSEQ multiplex PCR, and its TCRdb copy is limited to in-frame clones, with some not included. This sample has under 350,000 clones, with about 93% found just once. The specimen sequenced was peripheral blood. The origin of the receptors is a woman in her 30s with COVID-19, enrolled during active disease. The CDR3 runs from the conserved cysteine through the conserved F or W. D genes are given only for firm matches. Clone size appears in some rows only: once, few, many, or a class for an expanded clone.

j_gene: TRBJ1-2; v_gene: TRBV27; abundance: -; d_gene: TRBD1; CDR3aa: CASNPGGPNYGYTF; CDR3nt: TGTGCCAGCAACCCAGGGGGCCCTAACTATGGCTACACCTTC
j_gene: TRBJ2-5; v_gene: TRBV27; abundance: -; d_gene: TRBD2; CDR3aa: CASSPSGSWETQYF; CDR3nt: TGTGCCAGCAGTCCTAGCGGGAGTTGGGAGACCCAGTACTTC
j_gene: TRBJ1-6; v_gene: TRBV6-4; abundance: once; d_gene: -; CDR3aa: CASSVTRGSPLHF; CDR3nt: TGTGCCAGCAGTGTCACCCGAGGGTCACCCCTCCACTTT
j_gene: TRBJ2-3; v_gene: TRBV5-5; abundance: -; d_gene: -; CDR3aa: CASSFGLWGTDTQYF; CDR3nt: TGTGCCAGCAGCTTTGGGCTTTGGGGCACAGATACGCAGTATTTT
j_gene: TRBJ2-7; v_gene: TRBV3-1/TRBV3-2; abundance: -; d_gene: -; CDR3aa: CASSQGRQTRYEQYF; CDR3nt: TGTGCCAGCAGCCAAGGGCGGCAAACCAGATACGAGCAGTACTTC
j_gene: TRBJ1-6; v_gene: TRBV18; abundance: -; d_gene: TRBD1; CDR3aa: CASSRDSDYNSPLHF; CDR3nt: TGTGCCAGCTCAAGGGACAGCGATTATAATTCACCCCTCCACTTT
j_gene: TRBJ1-3; v_gene: TRBV7-8; abundance: -; d_gene: -; CDR3aa: CASSPLTTQGNTIYF; CDR3nt: TGTGCCAGCAGCCCGCTCACAACACAGGGAAACACCATATATTTT
j_gene: TRBJ1-6; v_gene: TRBV30; abundance: -; d_gene: -; CDR3aa: CAWRGLYNSPLHF; CDR3nt: TGTGCCTGGAGAGGACTCTATAATTCACCCCTCCACTTT
j_gene: TRBJ1-1; v_gene: TRBV14; abundance: -; d_gene: -; CDR3aa: CASSRAGVEAFF; CDR3nt: TGTGCCAGCAGCCGAGCGGGAGTTGAAGCTTTCTTT
j_gene: TRBJ1-2; v_gene: TRBV6-1; abundance: -; d_gene: TRBD1; CDR3aa: CASSEWSGGLYGYTF; CDR3nt: TGTGCCAGCAGTGAATGGTCAGGGGGCCTCTATGGCTACACCTTC
j_gene: TRBJ2-7; v_gene: TRBV9; abundance: -; d_gene: TRBD1; CDR3aa: CASSPRDRVSYEQYF; CDR3nt: TGTGCCAGCAGCCCCCGGGACAGGGTCTCCTACGAGCAGTACTTC
j_gene: TRBJ2-3; v_gene: TRBV7-3; abundance: -; d_gene: TRBD2; CDR3aa: CASSTKAGDTDTQYF; CDR3nt: TGTGCCAGCAGCACAAAGGCGGGGGACACAGATACGCAGTATTTT
j_gene: TRBJ2-1; v_gene: TRBV18; abundance: -; d_gene: TRBD2; CDR3aa: CASSPGTSRDNEQFF; CDR3nt: TGTGCCAGCTCACCAGGGACTAGCAGGGACAATGAGCAGTTCTTC